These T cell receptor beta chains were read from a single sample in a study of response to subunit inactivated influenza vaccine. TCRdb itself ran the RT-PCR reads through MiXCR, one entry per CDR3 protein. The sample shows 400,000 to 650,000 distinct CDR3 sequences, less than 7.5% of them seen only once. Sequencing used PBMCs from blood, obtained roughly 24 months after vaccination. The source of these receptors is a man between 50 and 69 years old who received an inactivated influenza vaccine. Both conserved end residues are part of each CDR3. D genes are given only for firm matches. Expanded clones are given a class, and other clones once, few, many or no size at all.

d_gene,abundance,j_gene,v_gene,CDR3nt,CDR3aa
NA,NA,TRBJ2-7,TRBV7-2,TGTGCCAGCAGCCTTCAATTAGTCTACGAGCAGTACTTC,CASSLQLVYEQYF
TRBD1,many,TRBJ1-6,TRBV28,TGTGCCAGCAGTGCAGGGGGCGCAGGGTCACCCCTCCACTTT,CASSAGGAGSPLHF
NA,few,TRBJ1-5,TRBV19,TGTGCCAGTAGTATAGTCGCCAATCAGCCCCAGCATTTT,CASSIVANQPQHF
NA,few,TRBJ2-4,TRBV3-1,TGTGCCAGCAGCCACTCAACCGGGACCGGATTATACTTC,CASSHSTGTGLYF
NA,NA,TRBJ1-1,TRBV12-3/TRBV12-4,TGTGCCAGCAGGTACTCGGGGGCGAACACTGAAGCTTTCTTT,CASRYSGANTEAFF
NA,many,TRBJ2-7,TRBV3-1,TGTGCCAGCAGCCCCGATCCCTCCTACGAGCAGTACTTC,CASSPDPSYEQYF
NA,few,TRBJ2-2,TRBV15,TGTGCCACCAGCAGTTGGGGAACCGGGGAGCTGTTTTTT,CATSSWGTGELFF
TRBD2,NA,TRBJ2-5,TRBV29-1,TGCAGCGTCGAGCGGGGCCTAGGGACCCAGTACTTC,CSVERGLGTQYF
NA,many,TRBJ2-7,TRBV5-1,TGCGCCAGCAGCTTGCGCCAGGGACCCTACGAGCAGTACTTC,CASSLRQGPYEQYF
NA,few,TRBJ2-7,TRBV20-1,TGCAGTGCTAGAAAGCCCGCGGGAACGTACGAGCAGTACTTC,CSARKPAGTYEQYF
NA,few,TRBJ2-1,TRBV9,TGTGCCAGCAGCGTAGCTAGTGCTAGGCCTACCTACAATGAGCAGTTCTTC,CASSVASARPTYNEQFF
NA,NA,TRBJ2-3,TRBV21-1,TGTGCCAGAAGCAACCCAGACAGGGTGGCGGGCACAGATACGCAGTATTTT,CARSNPDRVAGTDTQYF
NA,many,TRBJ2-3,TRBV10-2,TGCGCCAGCAGTGAGGGGGTTCCGACAGATACGCAGTATTTT,CASSEGVPTDTQYF
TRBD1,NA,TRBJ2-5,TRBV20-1,TGCAGTGCTCCCACCCTGGGACAGCAAGAGACCCAGTACTTC,CSAPTLGQQETQYF
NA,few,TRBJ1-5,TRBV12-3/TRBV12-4,TGTGCCAGCAGTGCTGTCTTGGAGGGGGAGCCCCAGCATTTT,CASSAVLEGEPQHF
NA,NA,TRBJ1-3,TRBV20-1,TGCAGTGCTAGACCCGGGGGCCCCGTGGGAAACACCATATATTTT,CSARPGGPVGNTIYF
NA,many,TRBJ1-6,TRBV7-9,TGTGCCAGCAGCTTAGATTCAACGGTTTCCTATAATTCACCCCTCCACTTT,CASSLDSTVSYNSPLHF
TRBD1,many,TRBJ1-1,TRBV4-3,TGCGCCAGCAGCCAGAAGACGCCGGGACAGGGGGCTGAAGCTTTCTTT,CASSQKTPGQGAEAFF
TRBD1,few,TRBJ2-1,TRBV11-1,TGTGCCAGCAGCTGGGGACAGGGGACTTACAATGAGCAGTTCTTC,CASSWGQGTYNEQFF
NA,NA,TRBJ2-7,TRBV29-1,TGCAGCGTTGAAGGTAGGAGGAAGAACGAGCAGTACTTC,CSVEGRRKNEQYF
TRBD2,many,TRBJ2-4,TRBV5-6,TGTGCCAGCAGCGTCCTAGCGGGAGAAAACATTCAGTACTTC,CASSVLAGENIQYF
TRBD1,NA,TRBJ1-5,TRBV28,TGTGCCAGCAGTTTAGAGGGAACAGGGGGCCTGAACGGCAATCAGCCCCAGCATTTT,CASSLEGTGGLNGNQPQHF
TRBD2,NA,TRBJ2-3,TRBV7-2,TGTGCCAGCAGCCAAACTAGCGGGAGGGTCGCAGATACGCAGTATTTT,CASSQTSGRVADTQYF
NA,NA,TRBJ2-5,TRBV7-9,TGTGCCAGCAGCTTAGTTGCCGTACAAGAGACCCAGTACTTC,CASSLVAVQETQYF
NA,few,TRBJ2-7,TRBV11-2,TGTGCCAGCAGCTTTACTGGGCCCTCCGAGCAGTACTTC,CASSFTGPSEQYF
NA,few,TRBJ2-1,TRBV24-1,TGTGCCACCAGTGGAGGATCTGCGGCAGAGCAGTTCTTC,CATSGGSAAEQFF
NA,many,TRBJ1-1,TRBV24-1,TGTGCCACCAGCCCGGGACGGAACACTGAAGCTTTCTTT,CATSPGRNTEAFF
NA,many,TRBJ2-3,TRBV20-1,TGCAGTGCTCGCCGGGAATATACGCAGTATTTT,CSARREYTQYF
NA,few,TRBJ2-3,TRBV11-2,TGTGCCAGCAGCTCGTCGGGGGGCGATGGTGGCACAGATACGCAGTATTTT,CASSSSGGDGGTDTQYF
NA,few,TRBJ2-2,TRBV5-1,TGCGCCAGCAGACCGACCAGGGAGTCCCGTGGGAACACCGGGGAGCTGTTTTTT,CASRPTRESRGNTGELFF
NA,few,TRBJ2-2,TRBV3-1,TGTGCCAGCAGCCAAGTTCGAAGGAACACCGGGGAGCTGTTTTTT,CASSQVRRNTGELFF
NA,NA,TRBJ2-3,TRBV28,TGTGCCAGCAGGTCAGGGTCTTTGAGCACAGATACGCAGTATTTT,CASRSGSLSTDTQYF
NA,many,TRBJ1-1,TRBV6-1,TGTGCCAGCAGTGACCTAAAGAACACTGAAGCTTTCTTT,CASSDLKNTEAFF
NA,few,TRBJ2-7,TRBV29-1,TGCAGCGTTGTGGGACGCCAGACCTACGAGCAGTACTTC,CSVVGRQTYEQYF
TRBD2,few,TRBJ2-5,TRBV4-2,TGTGCCAGCAGCCACAGCGGGGGGGTGGGCGAGACCCAGTACTTC,CASSHSGGVGETQYF
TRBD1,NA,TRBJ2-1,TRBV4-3,TGCGCCAGCAGCCAGGGACAGGCCAATGAGCAGTTCTTC,CASSQGQANEQFF
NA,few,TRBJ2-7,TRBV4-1,TGCGCCAGCAGTCCTAATCAGGGGACGGAATACGAGCAGTACTTC,CASSPNQGTEYEQYF
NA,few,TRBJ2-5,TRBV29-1,TGCAGCGCCGCAGCCGAGGTTCAAGAGACCCAGTACTTC,CSAAAEVQETQYF
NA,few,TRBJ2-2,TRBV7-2,TGTGCCAGCAGCATTCATCTTGCGAACACCGGGGAGCTGTTTTTT,CASSIHLANTGELFF
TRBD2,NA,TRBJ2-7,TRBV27,TGTGCCAGAGGGGCAGGGACTAGCGGGAGGCGCTCCTACGAGCAGTACTTC,CARGAGTSGRRSYEQYF
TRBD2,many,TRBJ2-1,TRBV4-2,TGTGCCAGCAGCCAAGCTGTTAGCGGGGGTAAAAATGAGCAGTTCTTC,CASSQAVSGGKNEQFF
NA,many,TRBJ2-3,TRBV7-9,TGTGCCAGCAGCTTCGGCACTGGCACAGATACGCAGTATTTT,CASSFGTGTDTQYF